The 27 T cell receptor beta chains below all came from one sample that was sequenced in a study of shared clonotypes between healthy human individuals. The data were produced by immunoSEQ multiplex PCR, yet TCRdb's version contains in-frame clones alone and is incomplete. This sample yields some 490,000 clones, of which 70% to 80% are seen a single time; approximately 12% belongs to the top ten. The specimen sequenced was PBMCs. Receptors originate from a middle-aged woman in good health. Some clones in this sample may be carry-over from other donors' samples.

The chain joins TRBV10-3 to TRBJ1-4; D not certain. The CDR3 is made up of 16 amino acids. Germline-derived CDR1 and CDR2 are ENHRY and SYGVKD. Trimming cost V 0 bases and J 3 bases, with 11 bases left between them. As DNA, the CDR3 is TGTGCCATCAGTGAGTCGGATCTCGGGGCTAATGAAAAACTGTTTTTT. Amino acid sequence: CAISESDLGANEKLFF.

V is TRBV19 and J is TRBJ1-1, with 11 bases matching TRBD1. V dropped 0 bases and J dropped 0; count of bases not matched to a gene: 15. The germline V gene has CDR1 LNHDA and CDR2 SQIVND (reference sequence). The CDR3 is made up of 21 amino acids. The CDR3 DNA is TGTGCCAGTAGTATAGATAGGAGCGGACAGGGGGCGGGAAGTGTGAACACTGAAGCTTTCTTT. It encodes CASSIDRSGQGAGSVNTEAFF.

This CDR3 reads CASTPVRMNTGELFF. CDR3 sequence (DNA): TGTGCCAGCACCCCGGTAAGGATGAACACCGGGGAGCTGTTTTTT. The rearrangement links TRBV6-1 to TRBJ2-2; D not certain. The CDR3 extends over 15 amino acids. V shed 7 bases and J shed 1 base, with 13 bases lying between them. Per germline, CDR1 MNHNS and CDR2 SASEGT.

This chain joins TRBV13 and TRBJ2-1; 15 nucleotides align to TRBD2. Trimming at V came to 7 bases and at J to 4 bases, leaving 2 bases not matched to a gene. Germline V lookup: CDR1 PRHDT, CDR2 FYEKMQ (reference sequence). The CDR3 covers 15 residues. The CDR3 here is CASNGLAGGYNEQFF. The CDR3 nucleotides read TGTGCCAGCAACGGACTAGCGGGAGGGTACAATGAGCAGTTCTTC.

Here the CDR3 DNA reads TGCGCCAGCAGCTTGGGAGAGACCGGGCACTGGGAGACCCAGTACTTC. Amino acid sequence: CASSLGETGHWETQYF. J is TRBJ2-5 and V is TRBV5-1; unclear D gene. Trimming removed 0 bases at V and 5 bases at J, with 17 bases between. The V gene's germline CDR1 is SGHRS and CDR2 YFSETQ. The CDR3 runs 16 residues.

CDR3 nucleotides: TGCGCCAGCAGTGGCGGGAGGGTTTACGAGCAGTACTTC. This codes for CASSGGRVYEQYF. The chain joins TRBV10-1 to TRBJ2-7; TRBD2 matches 9 bases. From germline, CDR1 is WNHNN and CDR2 SYGVQD (reference sequence). Trimming took 4 bases from V and 4 from J; bases not matched to a gene: 2. The CDR3 consists of 13 residues.

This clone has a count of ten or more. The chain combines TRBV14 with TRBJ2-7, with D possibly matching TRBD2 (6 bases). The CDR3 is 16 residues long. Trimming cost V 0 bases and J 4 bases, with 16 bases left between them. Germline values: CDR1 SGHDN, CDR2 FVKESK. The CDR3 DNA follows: TGTGCCAGCAGCCAAGATCTCGCTAGCGAGAGGTACGAGCAGTACTTC. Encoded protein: CASSQDLASERYEQYF.

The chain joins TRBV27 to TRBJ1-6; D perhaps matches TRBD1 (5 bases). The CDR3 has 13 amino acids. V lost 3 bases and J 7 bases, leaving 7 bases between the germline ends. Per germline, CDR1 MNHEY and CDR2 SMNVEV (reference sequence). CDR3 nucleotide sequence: TGTGCCAGCAGTTTCCGGGGGAATTCACCCCTCCACTTT. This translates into CASSFRGNSPLHF.

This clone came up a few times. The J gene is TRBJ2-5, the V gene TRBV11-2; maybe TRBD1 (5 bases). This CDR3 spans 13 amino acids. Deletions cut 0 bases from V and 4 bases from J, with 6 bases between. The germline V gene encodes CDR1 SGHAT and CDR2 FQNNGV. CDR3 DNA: TGTGCCAGCAGCTTAGACAGGGCAGAGACCCAGTACTTC. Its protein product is CASSLDRAETQYF.

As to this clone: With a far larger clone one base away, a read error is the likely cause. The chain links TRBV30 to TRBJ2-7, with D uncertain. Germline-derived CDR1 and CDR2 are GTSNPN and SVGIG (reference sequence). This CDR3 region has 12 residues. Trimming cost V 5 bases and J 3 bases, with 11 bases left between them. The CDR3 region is CAWCRHLYEQYF. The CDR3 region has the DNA TGTGCCTGGTGTCGACACCTCTACGAGCAGTACTTC.

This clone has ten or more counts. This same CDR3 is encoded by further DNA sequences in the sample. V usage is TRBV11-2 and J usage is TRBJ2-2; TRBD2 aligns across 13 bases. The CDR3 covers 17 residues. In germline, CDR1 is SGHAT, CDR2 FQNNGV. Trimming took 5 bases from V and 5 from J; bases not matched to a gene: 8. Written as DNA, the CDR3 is TGTGCCAGCAGCCACAGGACTAGCGGGAGTCGGACCGGGGAGCTGTTTTTT. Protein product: CASSHRTSGSRTGELFF. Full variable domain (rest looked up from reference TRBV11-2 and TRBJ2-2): EAGVAQSPRYKIIEKRQSVAFWCNPISGHATLYWYQQILGQGPKLLIQFQNNGVVDDSQLPKDRFSAERLKGVDSTLKIQPAKLEDSAVYLCASSHRTSGSRTGELFFGEGSRLTVL.

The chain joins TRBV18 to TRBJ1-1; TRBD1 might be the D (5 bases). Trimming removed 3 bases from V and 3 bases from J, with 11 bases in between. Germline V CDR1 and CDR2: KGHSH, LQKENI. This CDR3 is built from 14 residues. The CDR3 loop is CASSPQGEDTEAFF. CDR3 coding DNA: TGTGCCAGCTCACCCCAGGGCGAGGACACTGAAGCTTTCTTT.

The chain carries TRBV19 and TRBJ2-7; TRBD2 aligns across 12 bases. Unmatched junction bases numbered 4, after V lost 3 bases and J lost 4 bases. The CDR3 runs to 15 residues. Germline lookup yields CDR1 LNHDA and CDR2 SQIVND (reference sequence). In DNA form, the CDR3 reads TGTGCCAGTAGTATCGACGGACTAGCGGGGTACGAGCAGTACTTC. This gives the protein CASSIDGLAGYEQYF.

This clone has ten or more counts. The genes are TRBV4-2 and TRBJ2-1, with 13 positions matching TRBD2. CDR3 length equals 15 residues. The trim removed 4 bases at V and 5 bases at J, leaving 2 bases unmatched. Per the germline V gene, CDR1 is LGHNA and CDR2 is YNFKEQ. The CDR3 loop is CASSLGTSGNNEQFF. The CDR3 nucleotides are TGTGCCAGCAGCCTTGGGACTAGCGGGAACAATGAGCAGTTCTTC.

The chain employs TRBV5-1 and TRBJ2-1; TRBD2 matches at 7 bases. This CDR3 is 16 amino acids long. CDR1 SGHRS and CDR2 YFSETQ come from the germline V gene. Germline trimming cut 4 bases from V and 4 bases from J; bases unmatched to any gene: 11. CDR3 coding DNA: TGCGCCAGCAGCCTTGAAGGTCTAGCGGTGTACAATGAGCAGTTCTTC. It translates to CASSLEGLAVYNEQFF. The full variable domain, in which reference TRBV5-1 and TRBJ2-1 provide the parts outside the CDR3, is KAGVTQTPRYLIKTRGQQVTLSCSPISGHRSVSWYQQTPGQGLQFLFEYFSETQRNKGNFPGRFSGRQFSNSRSEMNVSTLELGDSALYLCASSLEGLAVYNEQFFGPGTRLTVL.

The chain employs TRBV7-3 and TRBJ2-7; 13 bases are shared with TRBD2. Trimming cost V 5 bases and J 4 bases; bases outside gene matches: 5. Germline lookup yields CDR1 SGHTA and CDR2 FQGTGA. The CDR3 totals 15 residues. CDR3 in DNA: TGTGCCAGCAGCGAGGGGACTAGCGGGGATTACGAGCAGTACTTC. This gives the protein CASSEGTSGDYEQYF.

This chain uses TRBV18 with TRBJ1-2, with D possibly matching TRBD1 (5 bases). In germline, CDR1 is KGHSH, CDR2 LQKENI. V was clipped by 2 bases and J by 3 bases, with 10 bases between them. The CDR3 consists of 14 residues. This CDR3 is CASSPTGQDYGYTF. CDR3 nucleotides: TGTGCCAGCTCACCAACGGGGCAGGACTATGGCTACACCTTC. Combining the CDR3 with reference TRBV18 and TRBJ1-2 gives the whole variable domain NAGVMQNPRHLVRRRGQEARLRCSPMKGHSHVYWYRQLPEEGLKFMVYLQKENIIDESGMPKERFSAEFPKEGPSILRIQQVVRGDSAAYFCASSPTGQDYGYTFGSGTRLTVV.

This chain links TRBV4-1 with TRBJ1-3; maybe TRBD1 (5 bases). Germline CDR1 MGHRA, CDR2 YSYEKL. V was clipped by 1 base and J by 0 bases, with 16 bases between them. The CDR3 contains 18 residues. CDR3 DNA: TGCGCCAGCAGCCAAGTTGGCCCAGGGACCACCTCTGGAAACACCATATATTTT. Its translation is CASSQVGPGTTSGNTIYF.

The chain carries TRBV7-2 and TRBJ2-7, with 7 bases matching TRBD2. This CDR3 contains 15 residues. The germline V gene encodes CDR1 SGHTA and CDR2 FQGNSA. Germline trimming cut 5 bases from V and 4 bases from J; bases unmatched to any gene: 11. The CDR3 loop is CASSAYPSGYYEQYF. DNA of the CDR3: TGTGCCAGCAGCGCCTATCCTAGCGGCTATTACGAGCAGTACTTC.

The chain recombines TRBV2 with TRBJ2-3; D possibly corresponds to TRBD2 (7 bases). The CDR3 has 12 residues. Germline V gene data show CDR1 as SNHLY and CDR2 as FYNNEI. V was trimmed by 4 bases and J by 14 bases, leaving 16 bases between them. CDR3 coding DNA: TGTGCCAGCAGTGGGGGGCCAACTAGCGCGTATTTT. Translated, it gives CASSGGPTSAYF.

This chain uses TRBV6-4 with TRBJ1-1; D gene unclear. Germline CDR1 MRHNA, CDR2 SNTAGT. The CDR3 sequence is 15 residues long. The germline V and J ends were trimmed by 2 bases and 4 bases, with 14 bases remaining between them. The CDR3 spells CASSDRAGLVTEAFF. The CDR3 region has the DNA TGTGCCAGCAGTGACAGGGCAGGTCTGGTCACTGAAGCTTTCTTT.

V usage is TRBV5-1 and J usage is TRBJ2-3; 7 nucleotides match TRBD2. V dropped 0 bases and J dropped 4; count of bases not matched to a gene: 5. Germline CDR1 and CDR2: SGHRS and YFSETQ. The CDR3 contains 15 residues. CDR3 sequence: CASSLAGGRADTQYF. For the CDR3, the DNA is TGCGCCAGCAGCTTGGCCGGGGGGAGGGCAGATACGCAGTATTTT.

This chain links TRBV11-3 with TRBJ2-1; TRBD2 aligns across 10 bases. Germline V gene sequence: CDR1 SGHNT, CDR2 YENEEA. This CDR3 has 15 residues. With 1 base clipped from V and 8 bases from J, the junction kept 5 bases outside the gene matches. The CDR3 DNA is TGTGCCAGCAGCTTAGGGGCTAGCGGGAGAGATGAGCAGTTCTTC. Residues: CASSLGASGRDEQFF.

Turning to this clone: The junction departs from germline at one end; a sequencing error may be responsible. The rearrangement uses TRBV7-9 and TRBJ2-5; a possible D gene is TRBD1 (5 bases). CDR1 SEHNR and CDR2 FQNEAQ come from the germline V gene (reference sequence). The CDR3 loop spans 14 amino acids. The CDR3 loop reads CASSLALERQPQYF. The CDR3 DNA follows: TGTGCCAGCAGTTTAGCCCTAGAGAGACAGCCCCAGTACTTC.

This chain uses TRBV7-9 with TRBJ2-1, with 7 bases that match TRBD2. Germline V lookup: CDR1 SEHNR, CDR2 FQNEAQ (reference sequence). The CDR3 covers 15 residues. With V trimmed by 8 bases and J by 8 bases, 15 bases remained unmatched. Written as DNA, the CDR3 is TGTGCCAGCTCCTCCGGGGCGGGAGTCGATCATGAGCAGTTCTTC. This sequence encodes CASSSGAGVDHEQFF.

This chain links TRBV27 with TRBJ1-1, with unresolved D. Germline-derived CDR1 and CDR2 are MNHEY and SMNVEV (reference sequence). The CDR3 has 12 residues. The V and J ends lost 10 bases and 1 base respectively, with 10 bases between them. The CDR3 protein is CATQQGNTEAFF. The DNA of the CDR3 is TGTGCCACCCAACAAGGGAACACTGAAGCTTTCTTT.

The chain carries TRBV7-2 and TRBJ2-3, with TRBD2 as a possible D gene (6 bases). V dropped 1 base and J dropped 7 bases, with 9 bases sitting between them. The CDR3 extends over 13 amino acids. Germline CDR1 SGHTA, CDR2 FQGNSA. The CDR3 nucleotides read TGTGCCAGCAGCTTAGATGGCGGGAATACGCAGTATTTT. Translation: CASSLDGGNTQYF.